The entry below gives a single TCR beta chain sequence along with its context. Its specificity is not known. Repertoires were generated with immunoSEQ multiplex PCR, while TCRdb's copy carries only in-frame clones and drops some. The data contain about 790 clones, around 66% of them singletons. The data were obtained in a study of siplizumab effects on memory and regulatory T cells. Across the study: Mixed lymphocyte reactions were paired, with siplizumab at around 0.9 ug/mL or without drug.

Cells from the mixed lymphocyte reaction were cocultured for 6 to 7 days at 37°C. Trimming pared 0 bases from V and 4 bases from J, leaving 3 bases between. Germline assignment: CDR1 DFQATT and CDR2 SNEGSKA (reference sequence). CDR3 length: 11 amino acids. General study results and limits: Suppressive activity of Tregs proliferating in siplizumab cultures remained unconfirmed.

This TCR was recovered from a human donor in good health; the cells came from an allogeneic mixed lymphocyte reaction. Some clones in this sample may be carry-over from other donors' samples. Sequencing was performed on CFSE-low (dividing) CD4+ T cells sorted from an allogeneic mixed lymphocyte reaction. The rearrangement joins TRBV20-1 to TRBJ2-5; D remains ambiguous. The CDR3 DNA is TGCAGTGCTAGAGACGGAGAGACCCAGTACTTC. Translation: CSARDGETQYF.